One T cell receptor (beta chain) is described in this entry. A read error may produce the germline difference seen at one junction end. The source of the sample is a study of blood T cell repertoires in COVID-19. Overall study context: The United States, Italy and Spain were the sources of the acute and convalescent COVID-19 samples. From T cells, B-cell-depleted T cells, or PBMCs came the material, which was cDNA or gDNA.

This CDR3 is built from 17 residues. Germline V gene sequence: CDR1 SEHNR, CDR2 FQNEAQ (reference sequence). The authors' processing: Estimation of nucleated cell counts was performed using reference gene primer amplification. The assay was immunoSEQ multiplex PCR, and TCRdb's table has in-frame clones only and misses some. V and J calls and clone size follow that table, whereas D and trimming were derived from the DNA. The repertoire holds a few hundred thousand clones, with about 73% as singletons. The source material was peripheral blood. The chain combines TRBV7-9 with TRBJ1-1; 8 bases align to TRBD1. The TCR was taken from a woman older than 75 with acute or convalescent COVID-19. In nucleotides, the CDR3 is TGTGCCAGCAGCTTAGTGACAGGGGCGGGGATGAAAACTGAAGCTTTCTTT. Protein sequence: CASSLVTGAGMKTEAFF.